This TCR beta chain emerged from a study of early T cells in non-severe SARS-CoV-2 infection. As for the study in general: Alpha and beta chains were unpaired, from unsorted whole-blood bulk RNA. Overall study results and limits: In VDJdb matching, anti-spike CD8 responses were favored while private and CD4 specificities went missing.

This clonotype was seen many times. No antigen is known for it. TCRdb recomputed calls from the 5' RACE reads with MiXCR, one row per CDR3 protein. The table includes some 36,000 distinct CDR3 sequences, over 5% detected once. This clonotype was sampled from an adult who was a healthcare worker with PCR-confirmed SARS-CoV-2 infection or an uninfected control (not recorded which). The sequenced sample was whole blood.

CDR3 sequence reads: CASRLVRQGGTEAFF. DNA for the CDR3: TGTGCAAGTCGCTTAGTCAGACAGGGGGGCACTGAAGCTTTCTTT. The rearrangement links TRBV12-2 to TRBJ1-1; TRBD1, the D gene given by the table, was not confirmed from the DNA. TRBV12-2 is noted as a pseudogene. This CDR3 region has 15 residues.